Reported below is one T cell receptor (beta chain). The specificity of this receptor is unknown. Per-nucleotide qualities are absent, and no much larger clonotype sits a single base away. Blood samples were collected up to 4 times in the first month after transplant and then at least monthly when available. This sample is part of a study of graft-versus-host responses after intestinal transplantation (TCRdb year 2021). Turning to the overall study: The transplants that recipients received were multivisceral, liver-intestinal, or isolated intestinal. After intestinal transplantation, graft-versus-host and host-versus-graft alloreactive T cell clones in the graft, circulation and bone marrow were tracked using bulk TCR-beta CDR3 sequencing. A cohort of about 26 intestinal transplant recipients, including one retransplant, was enrolled, and a few patients lacking pretransplant specimens were excluded. Anti-thymocyte globulin induction was given to all recipients, followed by maintenance tacrolimus and steroids for approximately three years. Rather than being sequenced by the commercial service, samples from a few later patients were sequenced in-house on an Illumina MiSeq and processed with MiXCR. A peak of at least 4% donor T cells among recipient peripheral blood mononuclear cells was the definition used for donor T cell macrochimerism. Alloreactive clones were identified by sequencing pre-transplant mixed lymphocyte reaction products and comparing these products with unstimulated pre-transplant donor and recipient T cells.

The method was the immunoSEQ multiplex PCR assay. High-throughput TCR-beta CDR3 sequencing of genomic DNA from most patients was performed by Adaptive Biotechnologies. Processing in the source paper ran as follows. TCR sequencing data were retrieved from Adaptive's ImmunoSEQ software for 18 patients, whereas a few other patients were processed with MiXCR and VDJtools. CDR3 nucleotide sequences shared by donor and recipient were removed because the origin of these sequences could not be assigned. Alloreactive clones required at least 2-fold expansion over unstimulated cells and minimum CFSE-low frequency of 0.002% (template counts) or 0.001% (read counts). Clones were considered mappable if detected in sequenced pre-transplant spleen, lymph node, or MLR CFSE-low populations of the donor or recipient. Cumulative frequency of alloreactive clones was calculated as a percentage of all sequences weighted by copy number. This immuneACCESS table, as held by TCRdb, lists in-frame sequences with V and J called but not all clones. Of the missing ones, under half trace to an unresolved V gene in checked studies; the others have no known cause. The V and J calls and clone size are taken from that table; D and trimming were inferred from the DNA. For this sample there are tens of thousands of clones; 90% to 95% appear just once. The ten biggest clones cover less than 0.85% of the sample.

Overall study results and their limits: The relatively low number and heterogeneity of intestinal transplant patients limited the conclusions. GvH clones were detected in recipient bone marrow, and some of these GvH clones were observed earlier in ileal mucosa or blood, consistent with an intestinal mucosal origin. Early after transplant, peak levels of circulating GvH clones were found to be associated with declines in HvG clones. In the allografts of patients with donor T cell macrochimerism, GvH to HvG T cell clonal ratios were high.

V lost 10 bases and J lost 4 bases, and the count of bases not matched to a germline gene is 7. The CDR3 runs 13 residues from the cysteine to the phenylalanine. The CDR3 DNA has 39 bases and is translated from base 1. The germline V gene specifies MNHEY as CDR1 and SVGAGI as CDR2. The sequence derives from a human patient who received an intestinal transplant, so some T cells may come from the graft donor. The V gene is TRBV6-5 and the J gene is TRBJ2-7; 10 bases in the junction line up with TRBD2. The specimen comprised PBMCs, sampled 16 days after intestinal transplant. The DNA sequence follows: TGTGCCACCAGCGGGGGGGCAGCTTACGAGCAGTACTTC. The resulting protein is CATSGGAAYEQYF.